This TCR beta chain originates from a study of blood T cell repertoires in COVID-19. Study background: The analysed material was cDNA or gDNA that came from T cells, B-cell-depleted T cells, or PBMCs.

Original analysis: Reference gene primer amplification in the assay estimated nucleated cell counts. Method: immunoSEQ multiplex PCR; TCRdb's copy keeps in-frame clones and lacks some. That table is the source of V, J and clone size, and D and trimming were worked out from the DNA. The table records 80,000 or so clones, over 75% of them present only once. In germline, CDR1 is MRHNA, CDR2 SNTAGT. The CDR3 has 15 amino acids. Trimming took 6 bases from V and 1 from J; bases not matched to a gene: 8. V usage is TRBV6-4 and J usage is TRBJ1-1; 7 nucleotides match TRBD1. The clonotype originates from a man older than 75 with acute or convalescent COVID-19. Material: peripheral blood. The DNA of the CDR3 is TGTGCCAGCAGCACCTGGACAGGCCCGAACACTGAAGCTTTCTTT. Amino acid sequence: CASSTWTGPNTEAFF.